This TCR beta chain originates from a study of blood T cell repertoires in COVID-19. Study-wide background: Italy, Spain and the United States were the sources of the convalescent and acute COVID-19 samples.

Authors' methods: Amplification of reference gene primers was used by the study to estimate nucleated cell counts. The data were produced by immunoSEQ multiplex PCR, yet TCRdb's version contains in-frame clones alone and is incomplete. The V and J calls and clone size come from that table; D and trimming were worked out from the DNA. The table lists more than 25,000 clones, approximately 86% of them singletons. This clone was recorded only once. Germline CDR1 and CDR2: MDHEN and SYDVKM. Trimming took 2 bases from V and 0 from J, leaving 13 bases between them. The CDR3 is made up of 16 amino acids. The receptor comes from a man aged 55 to 69 with active COVID-19. Sequenced material: peripheral blood. The rearrangement links TRBV28 to TRBJ1-2; D is unclear. CDR3 residues: CASSLGPPAANYGYTF. The CDR3 DNA reads TGTGCCAGCAGTTTAGGGCCCCCGGCAGCTAACTATGGCTACACCTTC.